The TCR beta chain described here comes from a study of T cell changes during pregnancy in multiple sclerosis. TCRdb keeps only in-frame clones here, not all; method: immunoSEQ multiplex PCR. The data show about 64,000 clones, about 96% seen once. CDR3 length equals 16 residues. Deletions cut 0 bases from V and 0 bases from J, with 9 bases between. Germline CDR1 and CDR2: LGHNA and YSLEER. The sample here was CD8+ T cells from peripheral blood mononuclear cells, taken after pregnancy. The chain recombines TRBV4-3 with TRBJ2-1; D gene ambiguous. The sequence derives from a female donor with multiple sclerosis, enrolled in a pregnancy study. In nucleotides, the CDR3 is TGCGCCAGCAGCCAAGAATCCATCAACTCCTACAATGAGCAGTTCTTC. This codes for CASSQESINSYNEQFF.